These 9 T cell receptor beta chains share one sample of origin, sequenced in a study of Ad26.COV2.S vaccination and SARS-CoV-2 variants. Treatment given: 15 to 20 received Ad26.COV2.S at low or high dose, single or two shots; 5 received placebo; per-sample allocation not given. Sampling was done on day 63 after the first vaccine or placebo injection. Data came from immunoSEQ multiplex PCR; TCRdb stores just in-frame clones and leaves some out. Of about 500,000 clones listed, nearly 90% were seen once; the top ten hold 1.7%. Sample: peripheral blood, taken in a trial of Ad26.COV2.S vaccine versus placebo. All receptors derive from a person between 18 and 60 years old who received the Ad26.COV2.S COVID-19 vaccine or a placebo.

The rearrangement uses TRBV28 and TRBJ2-5, with 9 nucleotides matching TRBD1. Germline V gene lookup returns CDR1 MDHEN and CDR2 SYDVKM. The V and J ends lost 6 bases and 5 bases, in that order; junction bases with no gene match: 19. The CDR3 contains 18 residues. This chain's CDR3 is CASSTMSGRQGVRETQYF. CDR3 nucleotide sequence: TGTGCCAGCAGCACAATGTCTGGTAGACAGGGGGTGAGGGAGACCCAGTACTTC.

This clone was observed a single time. The V and J genes are TRBV29-1 and TRBJ2-2; no clear D gene. The CDR3 length is 14 residues. CDR1 and CDR2 (germline): SQVTM, ANQGSEA. Deletions cut 0 bases from V and 5 bases from J, with 10 bases between. The CDR3 protein is CSVEDRAVTGELFF. CDR3 coding DNA: TGCAGCGTTGAAGATCGGGCAGTGACCGGGGAGCTGTTTTTT.

The gene calls are TRBV19 and TRBJ2-5, with 7 bases lining up with TRBD1. The J segment lost 2 bases and the V segment lost 4 bases, leaving 13 bases of the junction unmatched. CDR1 is LNHDA, CDR2 SQIVND, per germline (reference sequence). CDR3 length: 17 amino acids. CDR3 sequence (DNA): TGTGCCAGTAGTACAACTCCGACAGGGTTTCTTCAAGAGACCCAGTACTTC. Amino acids: CASSTTPTGFLQETQYF.

This chain links TRBV28 with TRBJ1-2, with D unclear. This CDR3 comprises 14 residues. Germline-derived CDR1 and CDR2 are MDHEN and SYDVKM. V was shortened by 3 bases and J by 5 bases, with 13 bases between the two germline ends. CDR3 bases: TGTGCCAGCAGTTTGTTCTTGTCACAGTATGGCTACACCTTC. This encodes CASSLFLSQYGYTF.

CDR3 loop: CATSGQGNTEAFF. DNA of the CDR3: TGTGCCACCTCGGGACAGGGGAACACTGAAGCTTTCTTT. The V call is TRBV10-3, the J call TRBJ1-1; 9 bases match TRBD1. V was pared by 10 bases and J by 1 base, with 4 bases of the junction left unmatched. CDR3 length equals 13 residues. Germline V lookup: CDR1 ENHRY, CDR2 SYGVKD.

The J gene is TRBJ2-7, the V gene TRBV7-2; 8 bases agree with TRBD2. V shed 0 bases, J shed 4 bases, and the junction held 5 bases outside the gene matches. Germline V gene data show CDR1 as SGHTA and CDR2 as FQGNSA. This CDR3 has 15 amino acids. The CDR3 sequence is CASSLATGGQYEQYF. As DNA, the CDR3 is TGTGCCAGCAGCTTAGCGACGGGGGGGCAATACGAGCAGTACTTC. Supplemented by reference TRBV7-2 and TRBJ2-7, the full variable domain reads GAGVSQSPSNKVTEKGKDVELRCDPISGHTALYWYRQSLGQGLEFLIYFQGNSAPDKSGLPSDRFSAERTGGSVSTLTIQRTQQEDSAVYLCASSLATGGQYEQYFGPGTRLTVT.

V and J are TRBV6-5 and TRBJ1-2; TRBD1 aligns across 7 bases. The junction had 9 bases not matched to a gene; V was cut back by 7 bases and J by 4 bases. The CDR3 is 14 residues long. Germline V gives CDR1 MNHEY, CDR2 SVGAGI. CDR3 region: CASTKGTVPYGYTF. The CDR3 DNA sequence: TGTGCCAGCACCAAGGGGACAGTGCCCTATGGCTACACCTTC.

The chain carries TRBV6-4 and TRBJ2-1, with 9 bases matching TRBD2. This CDR3 is built from 13 residues. Germline assignment: CDR1 MRHNA and CDR2 SNTAGT. After removal of 3 bases from V and 9 bases from J, the junction contained 3 bases not matched to a gene. CDR3: CASSDSGSGEQFF. The CDR3 DNA follows: TGTGCCAGCAGTGATAGCGGGAGCGGTGAGCAGTTCTTC.

This sequence joins TRBV6-5 and TRBJ1-5, with D tentatively TRBD1 (5 bases). The germline V gene encodes CDR1 MNHEY and CDR2 SVGAGI. Trimming pared 0 bases from V and 7 bases from J, leaving 13 bases between. This CDR3 region has 15 residues. The CDR3 nucleotides read TGTGCCAGCAGTTACTCCTTTGCTGACAGACAGCCCCAGCATTTT. It is translated as CASSYSFADRQPQHF.